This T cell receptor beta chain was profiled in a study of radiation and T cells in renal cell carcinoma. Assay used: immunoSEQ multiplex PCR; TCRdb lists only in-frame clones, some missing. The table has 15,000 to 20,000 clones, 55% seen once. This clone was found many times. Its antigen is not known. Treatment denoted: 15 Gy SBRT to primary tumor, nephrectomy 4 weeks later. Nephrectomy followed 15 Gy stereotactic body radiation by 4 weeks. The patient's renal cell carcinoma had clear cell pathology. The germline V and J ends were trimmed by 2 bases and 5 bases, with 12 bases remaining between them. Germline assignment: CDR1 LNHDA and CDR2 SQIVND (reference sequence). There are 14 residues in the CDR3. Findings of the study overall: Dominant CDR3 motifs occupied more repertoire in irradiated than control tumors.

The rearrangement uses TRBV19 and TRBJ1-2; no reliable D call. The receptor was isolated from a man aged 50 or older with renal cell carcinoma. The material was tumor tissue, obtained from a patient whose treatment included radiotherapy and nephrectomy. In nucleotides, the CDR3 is TGTGCCAGTAGTATAACCCCGGGCGGTTATGGCTACACCTTC. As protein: CASSITPGGYGYTF.